A single sample gave rise to the 18 T cell receptor beta chains below, sequenced in a study of vaccination and CD4 T cells after COVID-19. These receptors are not linked to any known antigen. The treatment: roughly 10-day PBMC culture with coronavirus spike peptide pools or control peptides (ViraFEST assay). Sequencing of cultured CD4+ T cell DNA used the Oncomine TCR Beta short-read assay. TCRdb re-analysed the PCR reads in MiXCR, keeping a single row per CDR3 protein. Of under 20,000 distinct CDR3 sequences listed, around 52% are singletons. Sample: CD4+ T cells from blood, cultured in vitro. These receptor sequences come from a human donor who had recovered from COVID-19.

The chain joins TRBV4-1 to TRBJ2-7; D possibly corresponds to TRBD1 (5 bases). Trimming took 1 base from V and 2 from J, leaving 15 bases between them. The germline CDR1 and CDR2 sequences are MGHRA and YSYEKL. This CDR3 has 16 amino acids. The CDR3: CASSQVADSYPYEQYF. CDR3 DNA sequence: TGCGCCAGCAGCCAAGTGGCCGACAGCTACCCCTACGAGCAGTACTTC.

The chain uses TRBV6-5 and TRBJ1-1, with unresolved D. Germline values: CDR1 MNHEY, CDR2 SVGAGI. The CDR3 runs to 13 residues. The V end was cut by 2 bases, the J end by 1 base, with 5 bases between. The CDR3: CASSYMENTEAFF. The CDR3 DNA reads TGTGCCAGCAGTTACATGGAGAACACTGAAGCTTTCTTT.

As DNA, the CDR3 is TGTGCCTGGAGTGCTCCTTACAGGATCCAAGAGACCCAGTACTTC. Translated: CAWSAPYRIQETQYF. This sequence joins TRBV30 and TRBJ2-5, with a weak D call TRBD1 (5 bases). The CDR3 is 15 residues long. CDR1 and CDR2 (germline): GTSNPN, SVGIG (reference sequence). V lost 1 base and J 1 base, leaving 13 bases between the germline ends.

V usage is TRBV5-4 and J usage is TRBJ1-2, with D tentatively TRBD1 (6 bases). CDR3 length: 15 amino acids. The germline V gene has CDR1 SGHNT and CDR2 YYREEE (reference sequence). Trimming pared 4 bases from V and 0 bases from J, leaving 13 bases between. Here the CDR3 reads CASSLDRFSNYGYTF. The CDR3 coding sequence is TGTGCCAGCAGCCTGGACAGATTTTCTAACTATGGCTACACCTTC.

As for this clonotype: The junction differs from germline at one of its ends, possibly a read error. CDR3 residues: CASSPRTSFYGYTPSF. The CDR3, as DNA: TGTGCCAGCAGTCCCCGGACCAGCTTCTATGGCTACACGCCCTCCTTC. The rearrangement links TRBV12-3 or TRBV12-4 to TRBJ1-2; no clear D gene. This CDR3 is built from 16 residues.

V usage is TRBV6-1 and J usage is TRBJ2-7, with D tentatively TRBD2 (7 bases). The CDR3 is made up of 15 amino acids. Germline assignment: CDR1 MNHNS and CDR2 SASEGT. V lost 6 bases, J lost 3 bases, and 18 bases lay in between. CDR3 bases: TGTGCCAGCAGCCAGGGGCGGGAGCAGAACTACGAGCAGTACTTC. Translation gives CASSQGREQNYEQYF.

The chain uses TRBV18 and TRBJ2-7; 9 bases align to TRBD2. V shed 3 bases and J 5 bases; nucleotides not matched to a gene: 14. This CDR3 region has 17 residues. Germline lookup yields CDR1 KGHSH and CDR2 LQKENI. The CDR3 bases are TGTGCCAGCTCACCCCCAACCGGGACTAGCAACCATAACGAGCAGTACTTC. This codes for CASSPPTGTSNHNEQYF.

This chain joins TRBV28 and TRBJ2-7; 9 positions match TRBD2. The CDR3 consists of 15 residues. CDR1 is MDHEN, CDR2 SYDVKM, per germline. The ends lost 3 bases at V and 1 base at J; junction bases unmatched: 4. The CDR3 DNA follows: TGTGCCAGCAGTTTGGGCCTAGCGGGGTCCTACGAGCAGTACTTC. This encodes CASSLGLAGSYEQYF.

The chain carries TRBV27 and TRBJ2-6; the match to TRBD1 covers 9 bases. CDR3 size: 21 residues. Germline CDR1 is MNHEY and CDR2 is SMNVEV (reference sequence). With 6 bases clipped from V and 0 bases from J, the junction kept 18 bases outside the gene matches. The CDR3 loop is CASSRTFGDRGYSSGANVLTF. DNA of the CDR3: TGTGCCAGCAGCCGCACCTTCGGAGACAGGGGGTATAGCTCTGGGGCCAACGTCCTGACTTTC.

This chain uses TRBV28 with TRBJ1-5; the match to TRBD1 covers 7 bases. Trimming took 5 bases from V and 9 from J; bases not matched to a gene: 10. This CDR3 comprises 14 residues. The germline gives CDR1 MDHEN, CDR2 SYDVKM. CDR3 nucleotide sequence: TGTGCCAGCAGTGGACAAAGGGGGCGAGGGCCCCAGCATTTT. Its protein is CASSGQRGRGPQHF.

This clonotype was seen just once. CDR3 loop: CASSLVRTEAFF. The CDR3 nucleotides are TGTGCCAGCAGTTTGGTTAGGACTGAAGCTTTCTTT. The chain combines TRBV28 with TRBJ1-1; D gene ambiguous. Trimming pared 3 bases from V and 5 bases from J, leaving 7 bases between. The CDR3 covers 12 residues. The germline CDR1 and CDR2 sequences are MDHEN and SYDVKM.

V is TRBV6-1 and J is TRBJ1-4; D unresolved. The V end lost 2 bases, the J end lost 7 bases, and 23 bases lay between the germline ends. The germline V gene has CDR1 MNHNS and CDR2 SASEGT. The CDR3 consists of 18 residues. This CDR3 is CASSEWRQRLTAGEKLFF. For the CDR3, the DNA is TGTGCCAGCAGTGAATGGCGGCAGAGATTAACCGCCGGTGAAAAACTGTTTTTT.

J is TRBJ2-7 and V is TRBV19, with 9 nucleotides matching TRBD2. The length of the CDR3 is 18 residues. Per germline, CDR1 LNHDA and CDR2 SQIVND (reference sequence). The V gene end was trimmed by 6 bases and the J gene end by 4 bases; junction bases not matched to a gene: 19. CDR3 region: CASSPDAGAGLARYEQYF. The CDR3 nucleotides read TGTGCCAGTAGCCCTGACGCGGGAGCGGGACTAGCTCGTTACGAGCAGTACTTC.

This clonotype was picked up a small number of times. The chain combines TRBV6-1 with TRBJ1-2; D perhaps matches TRBD1 (6 bases). The CDR3 consists of 15 residues. Germline V gene data show CDR1 as MNHNS and CDR2 as SASEGT. V was pared by 6 bases and J by 3 bases, with 17 bases between. CDR3 nucleotides: TGTGCCAGCAGCCCGCCAGGAGGGGGGGACTATGGCTACACCTTC. Translating it yields CASSPPGGGDYGYTF.

V and J are TRBV27 and TRBJ1-2; no clear D. CDR3 length: 12 residues. Trimming cost V 10 bases and J 7 bases, with 16 bases left between them. The germline V gene has CDR1 MNHEY and CDR2 SMNVEV (reference sequence). The CDR3 bases are TGTGCCATCTACAGCCGCCCTAGTGGCTACACCTTC. It is translated as CAIYSRPSGYTF.

The chain employs TRBV20-1 and TRBJ2-3, with unresolved D. With 8 bases removed from V and 5 bases from J, the gap between germline ends came to 14 bases. This CDR3 has 12 amino acids. Per the germline V gene, CDR1 is DFQATT and CDR2 is SNEGSKA (reference sequence). Here the CDR3 reads CSFPDQVDTQYF. The DNA of the CDR3 is TGCAGTTTCCCGGACCAGGTAGATACGCAGTATTTT.

This chain uses TRBV12-3 or TRBV12-4 with TRBJ2-2; 11 nucleotides match TRBD1. The CDR3 contains 16 residues. V was clipped by 5 bases and J by 6 bases; unmatched bases: 8. CDR3 coding DNA: TGTGCCAGCAGTCCGGGACAGGGGGTAGGGGCCGGGGAGCTGTTTTTT. This gives the protein CASSPGQGVGAGELFF.

For the CDR3, the DNA is TGCGCCAGCAGCCAGAGTCGGCGGGTCGAGCAGTACTTC. Translated: CASSQSRRVEQYF. The chain uses TRBV4-1 and TRBJ2-7; TRBD2 is a possible D gene (5 bases). The CDR3 sequence is 13 residues long. Per germline, CDR1 MGHRA and CDR2 YSYEKL. V was clipped by 3 bases and J by 6 bases, with 12 bases between them.